This T cell receptor (beta chain) was identified in a study of blood T cell repertoires in COVID-19. About the study: Acute and convalescent COVID-19 specimens originated in the United States, Italy and Spain. The analysed material was cDNA or gDNA that came from T cells, B-cell-depleted T cells, or PBMCs.

Original methodology: Reference gene primer amplification gave estimated nucleated cell counts. Measured with immunoSEQ multiplex PCR; TCRdb has only the in-frame clones, and not every one. V and J calls and clone size are given by that table; D and trimming were obtained from the DNA. The table has around 150,000 clones, about 83% seen once. CDR3 length equals 14 residues. Germline values: CDR1 ENHRY, CDR2 SYGVKD. Trimming stripped 3 bases from V and 0 bases from J, with 6 bases between. Sequencing was done on a sample of peripheral blood. The V and J genes are TRBV10-3 and TRBJ1-3; D gene uncertain. This clonotype originated in a man in his sixties with acute or convalescent COVID-19. The CDR3 DNA is TGTGCCATCAGTGAAGTGAGCTCTGGAAACACCATATATTTT. Protein product: CAISEVSSGNTIYF.